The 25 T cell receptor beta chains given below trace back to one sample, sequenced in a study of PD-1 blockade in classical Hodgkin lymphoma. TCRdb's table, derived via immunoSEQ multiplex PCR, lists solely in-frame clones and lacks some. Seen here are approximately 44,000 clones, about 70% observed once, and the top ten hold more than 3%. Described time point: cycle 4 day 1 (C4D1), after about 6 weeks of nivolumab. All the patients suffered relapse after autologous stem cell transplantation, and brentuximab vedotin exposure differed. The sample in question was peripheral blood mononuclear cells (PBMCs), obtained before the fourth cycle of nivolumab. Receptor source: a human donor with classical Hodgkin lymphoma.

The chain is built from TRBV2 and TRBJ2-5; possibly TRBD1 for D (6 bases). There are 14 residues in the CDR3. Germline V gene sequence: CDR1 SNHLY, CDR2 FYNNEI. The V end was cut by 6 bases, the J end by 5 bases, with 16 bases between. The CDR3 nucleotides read TGTGCCAGCAGGGTACAGGGTGGTGGGGAGACCCAGTACTTC. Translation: CASRVQGGGETQYF. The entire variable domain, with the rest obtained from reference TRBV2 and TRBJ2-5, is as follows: EPEVTQTPSHQVTQMGQEVILRCVPISNHLYFYWYRQILGQKVEFLVSFYNNEISEKSEIFDDQFSVERPDGSNFTLKIRSTKLEDSAMYFCASRVQGGGETQYFGPGTRLLVL.

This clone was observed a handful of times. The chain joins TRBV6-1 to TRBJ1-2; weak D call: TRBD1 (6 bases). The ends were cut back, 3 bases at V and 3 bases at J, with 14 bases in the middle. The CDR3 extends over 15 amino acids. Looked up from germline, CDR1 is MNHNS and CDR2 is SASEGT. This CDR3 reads CASSEGAGVYYGYTF. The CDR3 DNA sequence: TGTGCCAGCAGTGAGGGGGCAGGAGTTTACTATGGCTACACCTTC.

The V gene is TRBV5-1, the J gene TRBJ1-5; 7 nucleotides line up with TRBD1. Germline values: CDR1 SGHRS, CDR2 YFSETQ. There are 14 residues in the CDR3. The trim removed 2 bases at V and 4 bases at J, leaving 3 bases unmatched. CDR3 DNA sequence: TGCGCCAGCAGCTTAACAGGGGATAATCAGCCCCAGCATTTT. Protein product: CASSLTGDNQPQHF.

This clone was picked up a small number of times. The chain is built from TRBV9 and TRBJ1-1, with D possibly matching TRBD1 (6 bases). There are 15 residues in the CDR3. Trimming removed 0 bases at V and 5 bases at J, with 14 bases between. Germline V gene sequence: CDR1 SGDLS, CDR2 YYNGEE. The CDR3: CASSVDPGAGTEAFF. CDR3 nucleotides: TGTGCCAGCAGCGTAGATCCAGGGGCCGGGACTGAAGCTTTCTTT.

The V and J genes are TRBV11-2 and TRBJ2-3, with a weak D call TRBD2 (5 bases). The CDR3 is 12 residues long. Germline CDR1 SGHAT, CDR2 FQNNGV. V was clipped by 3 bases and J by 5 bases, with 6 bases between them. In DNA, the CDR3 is TGTGCCAGCAGCTTTGGACTAGATACGCAGTATTTT. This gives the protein CASSFGLDTQYF.

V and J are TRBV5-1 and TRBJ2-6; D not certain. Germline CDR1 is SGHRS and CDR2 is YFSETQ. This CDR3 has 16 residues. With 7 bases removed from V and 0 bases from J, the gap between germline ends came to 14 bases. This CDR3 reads CASDPLASSGANVLTF. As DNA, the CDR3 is TGCGCCAGCGACCCCCTCGCCAGCTCTGGGGCCAACGTCCTGACTTTC.

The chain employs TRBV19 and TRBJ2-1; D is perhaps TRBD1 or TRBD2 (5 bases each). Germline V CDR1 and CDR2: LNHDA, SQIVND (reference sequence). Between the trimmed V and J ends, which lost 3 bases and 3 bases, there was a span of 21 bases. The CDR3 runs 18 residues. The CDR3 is CASSMDMGRDHLYNEQFF. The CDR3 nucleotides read TGTGCCAGTAGTATGGATATGGGCAGGGACCACCTCTACAATGAGCAGTTCTTC.

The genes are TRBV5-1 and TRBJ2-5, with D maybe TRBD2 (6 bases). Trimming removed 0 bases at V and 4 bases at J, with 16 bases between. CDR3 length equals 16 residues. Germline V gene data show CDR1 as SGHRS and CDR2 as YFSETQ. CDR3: CASSLATREVRETQYF. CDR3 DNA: TGCGCCAGCAGCTTGGCTACCAGGGAGGTGCGAGAGACCCAGTACTTC.

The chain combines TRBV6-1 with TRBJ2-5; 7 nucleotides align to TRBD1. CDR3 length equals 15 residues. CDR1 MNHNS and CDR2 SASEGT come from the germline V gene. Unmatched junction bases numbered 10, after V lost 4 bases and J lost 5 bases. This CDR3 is CASSGDRVYMETQYF. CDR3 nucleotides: TGTGCCAGCAGTGGAGACAGGGTATATATGGAGACCCAGTACTTC.

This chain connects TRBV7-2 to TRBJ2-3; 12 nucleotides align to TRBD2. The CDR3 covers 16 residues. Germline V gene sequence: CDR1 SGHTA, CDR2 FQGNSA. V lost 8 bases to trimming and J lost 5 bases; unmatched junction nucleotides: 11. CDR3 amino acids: CASGYTTGLAGDTQYF. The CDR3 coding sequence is TGTGCCAGCGGGTACACGACGGGACTAGCGGGAGATACGCAGTATTTT. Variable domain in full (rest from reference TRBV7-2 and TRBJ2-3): GAGVSQSPSNKVTEKGKDVELRCDPISGHTALYWYRQSLGQGLEFLIYFQGNSAPDKSGLPSDRFSAERTGGSVSTLTIQRTQQEDSAVYLCASGYTTGLAGDTQYFGPGTRLTVL.

In nucleotides, the CDR3 is TGTGCCAGTAGTATAGATCCGCAGGGGTCGTCACCCAATCAGCCCCAGCATTTT. It specifies CASSIDPQGSSPNQPQHF. The rearrangement links TRBV19 to TRBJ1-5; maybe TRBD1 (6 bases). V shed 0 bases and J shed 3 bases, with 18 bases lying between them. Germline V gene sequence: CDR1 LNHDA, CDR2 SQIVND (reference sequence). CDR3 length: 18 amino acids.

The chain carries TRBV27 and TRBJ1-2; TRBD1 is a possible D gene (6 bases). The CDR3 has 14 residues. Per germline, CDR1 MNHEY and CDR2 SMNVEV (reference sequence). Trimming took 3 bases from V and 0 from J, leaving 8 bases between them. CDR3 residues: CASSFAGANYGYTF. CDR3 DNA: TGTGCCAGCAGTTTCGCAGGGGCTAACTATGGCTACACCTTC.

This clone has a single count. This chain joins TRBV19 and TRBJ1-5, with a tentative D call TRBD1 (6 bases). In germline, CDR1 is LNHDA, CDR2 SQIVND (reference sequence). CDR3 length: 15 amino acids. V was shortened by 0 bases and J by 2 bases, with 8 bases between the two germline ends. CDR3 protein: CASSIDGGRNQPQHF. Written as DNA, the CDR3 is TGTGCCAGTAGTATAGATGGGGGGCGCAATCAGCCCCAGCATTTT.

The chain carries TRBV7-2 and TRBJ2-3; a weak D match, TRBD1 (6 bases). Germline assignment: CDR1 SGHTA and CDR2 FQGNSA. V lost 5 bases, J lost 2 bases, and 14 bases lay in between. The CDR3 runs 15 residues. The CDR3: CASSAQGRTTDTQYF. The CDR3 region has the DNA TGTGCCAGCAGCGCTCAGGGGCGGACCACAGATACGCAGTATTTT.

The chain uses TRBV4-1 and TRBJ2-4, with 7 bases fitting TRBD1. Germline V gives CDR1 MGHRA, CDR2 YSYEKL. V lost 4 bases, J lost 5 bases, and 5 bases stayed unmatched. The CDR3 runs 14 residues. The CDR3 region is CASSRPGTENIQYF. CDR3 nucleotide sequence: TGCGCCAGCAGCCGTCCGGGGACAGAAAACATTCAGTACTTC.

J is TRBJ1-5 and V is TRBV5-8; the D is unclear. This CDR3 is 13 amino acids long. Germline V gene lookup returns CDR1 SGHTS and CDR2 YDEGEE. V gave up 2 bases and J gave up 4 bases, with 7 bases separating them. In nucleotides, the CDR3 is TGTGCCAGCAGCTTCGACTTAAATCAGCCCCAGCATTTT. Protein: CASSFDLNQPQHF.

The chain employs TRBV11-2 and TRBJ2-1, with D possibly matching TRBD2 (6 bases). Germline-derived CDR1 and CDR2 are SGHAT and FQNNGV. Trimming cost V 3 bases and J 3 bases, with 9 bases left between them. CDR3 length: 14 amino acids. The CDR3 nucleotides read TGTGCCAGCAGCTTCGCGGGGATCTACAATGAGCAGTTCTTC. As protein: CASSFAGIYNEQFF.

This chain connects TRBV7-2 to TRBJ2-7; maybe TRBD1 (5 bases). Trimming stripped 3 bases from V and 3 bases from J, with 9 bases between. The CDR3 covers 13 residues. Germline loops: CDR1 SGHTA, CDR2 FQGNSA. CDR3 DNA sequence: TGTGCCAGCAGCTTGCGGCAGGGCTACGAGCAGTACTTC. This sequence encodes CASSLRQGYEQYF.

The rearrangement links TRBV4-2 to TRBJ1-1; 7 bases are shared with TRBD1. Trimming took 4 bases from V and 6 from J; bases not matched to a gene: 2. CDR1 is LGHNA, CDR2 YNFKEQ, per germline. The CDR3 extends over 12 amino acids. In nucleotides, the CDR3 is TGTGCCAGCAGCCTCGGACAGGCTGAAGCTTTCTTT. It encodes CASSLGQAEAFF.

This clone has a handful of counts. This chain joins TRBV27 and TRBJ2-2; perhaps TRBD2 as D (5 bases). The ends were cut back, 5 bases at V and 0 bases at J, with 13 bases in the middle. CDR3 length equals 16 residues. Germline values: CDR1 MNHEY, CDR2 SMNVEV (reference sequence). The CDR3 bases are TGTGCCAGCAGTCCACGGACTCGAACGAACACCGGGGAGCTGTTTTTT. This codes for CASSPRTRTNTGELFF.

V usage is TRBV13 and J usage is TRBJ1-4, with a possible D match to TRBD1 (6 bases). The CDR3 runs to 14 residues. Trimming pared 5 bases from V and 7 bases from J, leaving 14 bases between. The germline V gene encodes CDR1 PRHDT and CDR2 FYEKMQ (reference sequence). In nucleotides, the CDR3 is TGTGCCAGCAGCCAACAGGGAATCCGTGAAAAACTGTTTTTT. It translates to CASSQQGIREKLFF.

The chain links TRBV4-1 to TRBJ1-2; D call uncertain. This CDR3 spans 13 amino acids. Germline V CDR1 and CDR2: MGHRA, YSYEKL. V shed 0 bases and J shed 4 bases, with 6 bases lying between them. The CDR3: CASSQDDIYGYTF. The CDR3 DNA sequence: TGCGCCAGCAGCCAAGACGACATCTATGGCTACACCTTC.

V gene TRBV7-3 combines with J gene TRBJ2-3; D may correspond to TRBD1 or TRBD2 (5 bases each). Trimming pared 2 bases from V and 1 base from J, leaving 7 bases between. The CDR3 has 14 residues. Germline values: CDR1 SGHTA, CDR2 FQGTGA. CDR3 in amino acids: CASSLGDRTDTQYF. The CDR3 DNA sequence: TGTGCCAGCAGCTTAGGGGACCGCACAGATACGCAGTATTTT.

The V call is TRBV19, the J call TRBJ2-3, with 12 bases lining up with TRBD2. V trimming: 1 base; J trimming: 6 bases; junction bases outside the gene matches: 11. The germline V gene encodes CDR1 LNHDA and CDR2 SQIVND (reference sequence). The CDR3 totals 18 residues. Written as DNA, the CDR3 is TGTGCCAGTAGTATAGTCGGGACTAGCGGGTCCCCCGGTGATACGCAGTATTTT. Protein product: CASSIVGTSGSPGDTQYF.

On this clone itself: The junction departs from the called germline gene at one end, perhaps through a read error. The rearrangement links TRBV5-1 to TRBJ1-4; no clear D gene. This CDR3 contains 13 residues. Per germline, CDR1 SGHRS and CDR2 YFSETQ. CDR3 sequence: CASSPDSNEKLFF. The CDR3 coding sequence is TGTGCCAGCAGCCCCGATTCGAATGAAAAACTGTTTTTT.